The clone carrying this T cell receptor (beta chain) was picked up many times. As yet, its antigen is unknown. Template material for amplifying TCR beta CDR3 regions consisted of RNA transcripts. Carried out on the TCR CDR3, a first-round RT-PCR used the HTBI primer set. TCRdb passed the multiplex PCR reads through MiXCR, listing each CDR3 protein once. The sample includes approximately 560,000 distinct CDR3 sequences, approximately 15% seen only once; the top ten take 6.5% to 8%. This sample stems from a study of T cells in Graves' hyperthyroidism and ophthalmopathy. Study results and caveats: Using 13 V-J features, a model discriminated ophthalmopathy from stable hyperthyroidism.

Diagnoses were established using clinical symptoms, serum thyroxine and TRAb, thyroid ultrasound and orbital computed tomography. The receptor was isolated from a woman in her 30s with Graves' hyperthyroidism. Sequencing input: blood.

CDR3 coding DNA: TGTGCCAGCTTGGGGGACAGGACCAATGAAAAACTGTTTTTT. It codes for CASLGDRTNEKLFF. V gene TRBV2 combines with J gene TRBJ1-4, with TRBD1 matching over 8 bases. CDR3 length equals 14 residues. The V segment lost 8 bases and the J segment 5 bases; nucleotides outside the gene matches: 7. Germline V lookup: CDR1 SNHLY, CDR2 FYNNEI.